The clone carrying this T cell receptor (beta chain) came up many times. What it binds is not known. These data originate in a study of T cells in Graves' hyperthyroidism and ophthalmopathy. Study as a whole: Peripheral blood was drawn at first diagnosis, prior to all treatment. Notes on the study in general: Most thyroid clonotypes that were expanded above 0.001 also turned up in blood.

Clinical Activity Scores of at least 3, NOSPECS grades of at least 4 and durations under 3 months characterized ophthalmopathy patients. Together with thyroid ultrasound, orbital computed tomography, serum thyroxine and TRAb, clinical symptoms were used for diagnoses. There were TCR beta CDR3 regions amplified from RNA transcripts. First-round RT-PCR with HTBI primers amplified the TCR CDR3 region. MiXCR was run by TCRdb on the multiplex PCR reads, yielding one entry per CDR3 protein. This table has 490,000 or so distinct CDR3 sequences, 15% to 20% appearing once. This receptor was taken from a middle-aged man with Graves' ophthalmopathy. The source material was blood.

The CDR3 DNA follows: TGCGCCAGCAGCTTGGCCGGGACAGGGACGGGTGAGCAGTTCTTC. As protein: CASSLAGTGTGEQFF. The chain is built from TRBV5-1 and TRBJ2-1; 9 bases agree with TRBD1. Germline loops: CDR1 SGHRS, CDR2 YFSETQ. This CDR3 comprises 15 residues. V lost 0 bases, J lost 9 bases, and 7 bases stayed unmatched.